A selection of T cell receptor beta chains follows, all from one sample in a study of shared clonotypes between healthy human individuals. Here immunoSEQ multiplex PCR was the method, and the copy in TCRdb shows in-frame clones only, minus some. The data show around 2,000,000 clones, with 85% to 95% seen just once and roughly 0.13% held by the top ten. The sequenced sample consisted of naive CD4+ T cells sorted from blood. The receptors derive from a man aged 18 to 29 in good health. Both conserved end residues are part of each CDR3. The D gene is left open where the match is weak. A row's size may be missing; if present it is once, few, many or a size class.

CDR3: CASSGGLAGGEETQYF; DNA: TGTGCCAGCAGCGGCGGACTAGCGGGAGGGGAGGAGACCCAGTACTTC; length: 16; V: TRBV9; J: TRBJ2-5; D: TRBD2; size: -
CDR3: CASSQGPSGISYEQYF; DNA: TGCGCCAGCAGCCAGGGTCCTAGCGGGATTTCCTACGAGCAGTACTTC; length: 16; V: TRBV4-1; J: TRBJ2-7; D: TRBD2; size: -
CDR3: CASRTPGTGAFF; DNA: TGTGCCAGCAGAACACCCGGGACTGGGGCTTTCTTT; length: 12; V: TRBV6-1; J: TRBJ1-1; D: -; size: -
CDR3: CASSGSFSLF; DNA: TGTGCCAGCAGTGGTTCTTTTTCCCTCTTC; length: 10; V: TRBV6-1; J: TRBJ2-1; D: -; size: -
CDR3: CASSLTSWSSYNEQFF; DNA: TGTGCCAGCAGCTTGACGTCCTGGAGCTCCTACAATGAGCAGTTCTTC; length: 16; V: TRBV5-4; J: TRBJ2-1; D: -; size: -
CDR3: CASSRPGPYEQYF; DNA: TGTGCCAGCAGTCGCCCAGGACCCTACGAGCAGTACTTC; length: 13; V: TRBV28; J: TRBJ2-7; D: -; size: -
CDR3: CASSQGGGNQPQHF; DNA: TGTGCCAGTAGTCAGGGGGGCGGCAATCAGCCCCAGCATTTT; length: 14; V: TRBV19; J: TRBJ1-5; D: TRBD1; size: -
CDR3: CASSEAGQSRGPQYF; DNA: TGTGCCAGCAGTGAAGCGGGGCAGAGCCGGGGGCCCCAGTACTTC; length: 15; V: TRBV6-1; J: TRBJ2-5; D: -; size: -
CDR3: CASSLADRTYEQYF; DNA: TGTGCCAGCAGCTTAGCCGACAGGACCTACGAGCAGTACTTC; length: 14; V: TRBV7-2; J: TRBJ2-7; D: -; size: -
CDR3: CSVEDYRGNIQYF; DNA: TGCAGCGTTGAAGATTACAGGGGGAACATTCAGTACTTC; length: 13; V: TRBV29-1; J: TRBJ2-4; D: TRBD1; size: -
CDR3: CASSQVDRAIDEKLFF; DNA: TGTGCCAGCAGCCAAGTGGACAGGGCGATTGATGAAAAACTGTTTTTT; length: 16; V: TRBV14; J: TRBJ1-4; D: TRBD1; size: -
CDR3: CASSLGQGDYRYTF; DNA: TGTGCCAGCAGCTTGGGACAGGGCGACTATCGCTACACCTTC; length: 14; V: TRBV7-6; J: TRBJ1-2; D: TRBD1; size: -
CDR3: CASSYPGQGAWGYTF; DNA: TGTGCCAGCAGTTACCCGGGACAGGGGGCGTGGGGCTACACCTTC; length: 15; V: TRBV6-5; J: TRBJ1-2; D: TRBD1; size: -
CDR3: CASSPQGNTEAFF; DNA: TGTGCCAGCAGTCCTCAGGGGAACACTGAAGCTTTCTTT; length: 13; V: TRBV2; J: TRBJ1-1; D: -; size: -
CDR3: CASSPLSGDTGELFF; DNA: TGTGCCAGCTCACCCCTATCAGGGGATACCGGGGAGCTGTTTTTT; length: 15; V: TRBV18; J: TRBJ2-2; D: -; size: -
CDR3: CAWSVQGRYGYTF; DNA: TGTGCCTGGAGTGTCCAAGGGAGGTATGGCTACACCTTC; length: 13; V: TRBV30; J: TRBJ1-2; D: -; size: -
CDR3: CASSPGTFNQPQHF; DNA: TGTGCCAGCAGCCCCGGGACCTTCAATCAGCCCCAGCATTTT; length: 14; V: TRBV28; J: TRBJ1-5; D: -; size: -
CDR3: CASSRDINQPQHF; DNA: TGTGCCAGTAGTAGGGACATAAATCAGCCCCAGCATTTT; length: 13; V: TRBV19; J: TRBJ1-5; D: -; size: -
CDR3: CASSTTYRAFNQPQHF; DNA: TGTGCCAGTAGTACTACCTACAGGGCTTTCAATCAGCCCCAGCATTTT; length: 16; V: TRBV19; J: TRBJ1-5; D: -; size: -
CDR3: CASSYRRDRVEGYTF; DNA: TGTGCCAGCAGTTATCGTAGGGACAGGGTGGAAGGCTACACCTTC; length: 15; V: TRBV6-5; J: TRBJ1-2; D: TRBD1; size: -
CDR3: CASSRSGGHYEQYF; DNA: TGTGCCAGCAGCCGCTCCGGGGGGCACTACGAGCAGTACTTC; length: 14; V: TRBV7-2; J: TRBJ2-7; D: -; size: -
CDR3: CASSYNSGNTIYF; DNA: TGTGCCAGCTCATATAACTCTGGAAACACCATATATTTT; length: 13; V: TRBV18; J: TRBJ1-3; D: -; size: -
CDR3: CASSLQGGNTEAFF; DNA: TGTGCCAGCAGCTTACAGGGTGGGAACACTGAAGCTTTCTTT; length: 14; V: TRBV7-9; J: TRBJ1-1; D: -; size: -
CDR3: CASGLVRIGGVNQPQHF; DNA: TGTGCTAGTGGTTTGGTACGGATAGGGGGGGTCAATCAGCCCCAGCATTTT; length: 17; V: TRBV12-5; J: TRBJ1-5; D: -; size: -
CDR3: CAISGQAYEQYF; DNA: TGTGCCATCAGTGGACAGGCCTACGAGCAGTACTTC; length: 12; V: TRBV10-3; J: TRBJ2-7; D: -; size: -
CDR3: CASSFGTMNTEAFF; DNA: TGCGCCAGCAGCTTTGGGACAATGAACACTGAAGCTTTCTTT; length: 14; V: TRBV5-1; J: TRBJ1-1; D: -; size: -
CDR3: CASSQSGDLLRETQYF; DNA: TGCGCCAGCAGCCAATCAGGGGACCTGCTCCGAGAGACCCAGTACTTC; length: 16; V: TRBV4-1; J: TRBJ2-5; D: -; size: -
CDR3: CASISGLAGSEQFF; DNA: TGTGCCAGCATATCGGGACTAGCGGGCTCCGAGCAGTTCTTC; length: 14; V: TRBV6-5; J: TRBJ2-1; D: TRBD2; size: -
CDR3: CASSLGTGGYQPQHF; DNA: TGCGCCAGCAGCTTGGGAACAGGGGGCTATCAGCCCCAGCATTTT; length: 15; V: TRBV5-1; J: TRBJ1-5; D: TRBD1; size: -
CDR3: CASSTLAGNEQFF; DNA: TGTGCCAGTAGTACCCTAGCGGGCAATGAGCAGTTCTTC; length: 13; V: TRBV19; J: TRBJ2-1; D: TRBD2; size: -
CDR3: CASSIMPGAGTEAFF; DNA: TGTGCCAGTAGTATTATGCCGGGGGCGGGCACTGAAGCTTTCTTT; length: 15; V: TRBV19; J: TRBJ1-1; D: -; size: -
CDR3: CASSTGTGNYEQYF; DNA: TGTGCCAGCAGCACCGGGACAGGGAACTACGAGCAGTACTTC; length: 14; V: TRBV11-2; J: TRBJ2-7; D: TRBD1; size: -
CDR3: CASSLASIAKNIQYF; DNA: TGTGCCAGCAGCTTGGCCAGTATAGCCAAAAACATTCAGTACTTC; length: 15; V: TRBV5-6; J: TRBJ2-4; D: -; size: once
CDR3: CASSPQTSEETQYF; DNA: TGCGCCAGCAGCCCCCAGACTAGCGAAGAGACCCAGTACTTC; length: 14; V: TRBV5-1; J: TRBJ2-5; D: TRBD2; size: -
CDR3: CASSARGTLAGAEDTQYF; DNA: TGCGCCAGCAGCGCCAGAGGCACACTAGCGGGGGCAGAGGATACGCAGTATTTT; length: 18; V: TRBV4-1; J: TRBJ2-3; D: TRBD2; size: -
CDR3: CASNPDRGGNQPQHF; DNA: TGTGCCAGTAACCCGGACAGGGGAGGCAATCAGCCCCAGCATTTT; length: 15; V: TRBV19; J: TRBJ1-5; D: TRBD1; size: -
CDR3: CASSYPQGGEKLFF; DNA: TGTGCCAGCAGTTACCCCCAGGGGGGGGAAAAACTGTTTTTT; length: 14; V: TRBV6-6; J: TRBJ1-4; D: TRBD1; size: -
CDR3: CASRPSGGASDTQYF; DNA: TGTGCCAGCAGACCCAGCGGGGGGGCTTCAGATACGCAGTATTTT; length: 15; V: TRBV9; J: TRBJ2-3; D: TRBD2; size: -
CDR3: CASSRYPGTGGLRTGELFF; DNA: TGTGCCAGTAGTCGATACCCCGGGACAGGGGGCCTTAGGACCGGGGAGCTGTTTTTT; length: 19; V: TRBV19; J: TRBJ2-2; D: TRBD1; size: -
CDR3: CASSREDRDYSPLHF; DNA: TGTGCCAGCAGTCGGGAGGACAGGGACTATTCACCCCTCCACTTT; length: 15; V: TRBV6-5; J: TRBJ1-6; D: TRBD1; size: -
CDR3: CASSQDQGTGELFF; DNA: TGCGCCAGCAGCCAAGACCAGGGTACCGGGGAGCTGTTTTTT; length: 14; V: TRBV4-3; J: TRBJ2-2; D: -; size: -
CDR3: CAISDSNYEQYF; DNA: TGTGCCATCAGCGACTCCAACTACGAGCAGTACTTC; length: 12; V: TRBV10-3; J: TRBJ2-7; D: -; size: -
CDR3: CASSPDSNYGYTF; DNA: TGTGCCAGCAGCCCGGACAGTAACTATGGCTACACCTTC; length: 13; V: TRBV5-4; J: TRBJ1-2; D: -; size: -
CDR3: CASSELRGVGNTIYF; DNA: TGTGCCAGCTCCGAATTACGTGGGGTTGGAAACACCATATATTTT; length: 15; V: TRBV18; J: TRBJ1-3; D: -; size: -
CDR3: CASSYQSQQYF; DNA: TGTGCCAGCAGTTACCAAAGCCAGCAGTACTTC; length: 11; V: TRBV6-5; J: TRBJ2-7; D: -; size: -
CDR3: CASRGYSTENSPLHF; DNA: TGTGCCAGCAGGGGGTACTCTACGGAGAATTCACCCCTCCACTTT; length: 15; V: TRBV2; J: TRBJ1-6; D: -; size: -
CDR3: CASSLDRSRRDEQFF; DNA: TGCGCCAGCAGCTTAGACAGGTCCCGCAGGGATGAGCAGTTCTTC; length: 15; V: TRBV5-1; J: TRBJ2-1; D: -; size: -
CDR3: CASSIRTGGVTDTQYF; DNA: TGTGCCAGCAGCATCCGGACAGGGGGGGTCACAGATACGCAGTATTTT; length: 16; V: TRBV9; J: TRBJ2-3; D: TRBD1; size: -
CDR3: CASRSQGEGYTF; DNA: TGTGCCAGCAGATCTCAGGGCGAAGGCTACACCTTC; length: 12; V: TRBV25-1; J: TRBJ1-2; D: -; size: once